What follows are 27 T cell receptor beta chains derived from one specimen sequenced in a study of tumor and adjacent non-tumor tissue in lung cancer (dated by TCRdb to 2017 to 2018). RNA was isolated from bulk, unsorted tissue, and RNA quality was assessed with a NanoDrop ND-1000 and an Agilent 2100. The protocol used for the library was multiplex PCR. These reads were obtained on an Illumina HiSeq 2500. TCRbeta libraries were built by three rounds of nested PCR using primers (Table S4), following protocols modified from ARM-PCR. TCRdb applied fastp at Q25 and MiXCR to the public reads, then kept only in-frame beta chains. Each record represents a unique CDR3 protein, reported with the most common genes and DNA among its rows. The sample has under 150,000 distinct CDR3 sequences on record, approximately 66% of them singletons. The ten top clones hold roughly 18% of the sample. Source material: lung tumor tissue. These receptors were collected from a man aged 60 to 69 with small cell lung cancer.

This clonotype was seen at least ten times. This chain joins TRBV20-1 and TRBJ2-7, with 9 bases that match TRBD2. This CDR3 is 13 amino acids long. In germline, CDR1 is DFQATT, CDR2 SNEGSKA (reference sequence). The trim removed 7 bases at V and 5 bases at J, leaving 9 bases unmatched. The CDR3 here is CSVGAGGSNEQYF. In nucleotides, the CDR3 is TGCAGTGTCGGGGCGGGAGGGTCGAACGAGCAGTACTTC.

This clonotype was detected only once. This may stem from a read error, because a much larger clone lies one nucleotide away. The chain couples TRBV12-3 or TRBV12-4 to TRBJ2-5; tentatively, D is TRBD1 (6 bases). The CDR3 sequence is 14 residues long. Trimming removed 3 bases at V and 3 bases at J, with 11 bases between. CDR3 nucleotide sequence: TGTGCCAGCAGTTTTAAAAGGACAGAAGAGACCCAGTACTTC. The encoded protein is CASSFKRTEETQYF.

Concerning this clonotype: The junction differs from germline at one of its ends, possibly a read error. The rearrangement joins TRBV12-3 or TRBV12-4 to TRBJ2-7; TRBD2 is a possible D gene (5 bases). This CDR3 is 12 amino acids long. The DNA of the CDR3 is TGTGCCGGCAGCGGATTCTCCTACGAGCAGTACTTC. Its protein is CAGSGFSYEQYF.

With respect to this clonotype: A much larger clone is a single base away; this may be a read error. The J gene is TRBJ1-4, the V gene TRBV20-1, with 8 bases identical to TRBD1. CDR3 length: 14 amino acids. Germline V gene sequence: CDR1 DFQATT, CDR2 SNEGSKA (reference sequence). The V and J ends lost 5 bases and 2 bases, in that order; junction bases with no gene match: 4. The CDR3 sequence: CSAGYRGTNEKLFF. The CDR3 nucleotides read TGCAGTGCTGGTTACAGGGGGACTAATGAAAAACTGTTTTTT.

V gene TRBV6-1 combines with J gene TRBJ2-7; D gene uncertain. The germline V gene encodes CDR1 MNHNS and CDR2 SASEGT. The CDR3 is made up of 14 amino acids. The CDR3 spells CASNESAWTYEQYV. The CDR3, as DNA: TGTGCCAGCAATGAATCTGCATGGACCTACGAGCAGTACGTC.

This clonotype was seen a few times. The chain's CDR3 is CASSPLGSEIQETQYF. The CDR3 DNA sequence: TGTGCCAGCAGCCCGCTCGGTTCCGAGATTCAAGAGACCCAGTACTTC. The rearrangement links TRBV5-4 to TRBJ2-5; D unclear. In germline, CDR1 is SGHNT, CDR2 YYREEE (reference sequence). This CDR3 has 16 residues. Trimming left V 4 bases short and J 2 bases short, with 18 bases between.

The rearrangement links TRBV15 to TRBJ1-5; unclear D gene. The CDR3 extends over 13 amino acids. V shed 0 bases and J shed 4 bases, with 4 bases lying between them. Germline lookup yields CDR1 LNHNV and CDR2 YYDKDF (reference sequence). The CDR3 spells CATSRDINQPQHF. In DNA, the CDR3 is TGTGCCACCAGCAGAGATATAAATCAGCCCCAGCATTTT.

This clonotype was observed once. Because the CDR3 is missing its conserved closing phenylalanine or tryptophan, this is likely a read error. The V and J genes are TRBV5-6 and TRBJ2-1, with 7 bases aligning to TRBD2. The CDR3 runs 16 residues. V lost 2 bases and J lost 4; bases outside the gene matches: 9. Germline loops: CDR1 SGHDT, CDR2 YYEEEE. The chain's CDR3 is CASSFGGRGDYNEQFL. CDR3 nucleotides: TGTGCCAGCAGCTTTGGCGGGAGAGGAGATTACAATGAGCAGTTCTTA.

The chain links TRBV28 to TRBJ1-1, with D perhaps TRBD1 (5 bases). The CDR3 sequence is 14 residues long. Trimming left V 6 bases short and J 10 bases short, with 21 bases between. Germline V gene data show CDR1 as MDHEN and CDR2 as SYDVKM. In DNA, the CDR3 is TGTGCCAGCAGCCCACCCGTAGGGGCAATGGGAGCTTTCTTT. Protein sequence: CASSPPVGAMGAFF.

The rearrangement uses TRBV5-1 and TRBJ2-5, with D tentatively TRBD1 or TRBD2 (6 bases each). The germline V and J ends were trimmed by 3 bases and 6 bases, with 18 bases remaining between them. Germline V lookup: CDR1 SGHRS, CDR2 YFSETQ. The CDR3 loop spans 15 amino acids. The DNA for the CDR3 is TGCGCCAGCAGCTCCGGGGGTGGGGGCACGCAGACCCAGTACTTC. Its protein product is CASSSGGGGTQTQYF.

The chain carries TRBV6-2 or TRBV6-3 and TRBJ2-1, with 9 bases aligning to TRBD2. The ends lost 3 bases at V and 1 base at J; junction bases unmatched: 7. This CDR3 is 17 amino acids long. Looked up from germline, CDR1 is MNHEY and CDR2 is SVGEGT. The CDR3 here is CASSYSAGGPSYNEQFF. CDR3 bases: TGTGCCAGCAGTTATTCTGCGGGAGGGCCGTCCTACAATGAGCAGTTCTTC.

This clonotype was seen a few times. CDR3 in DNA: TGTTGCAGCAGCTTGGGGGTGACCTACAATGAGCAGTTCTTC. It codes for CCSSLGVTYNEQFF. The V and J genes are TRBV11-3 and TRBJ2-1; D possibly uses TRBD1 or TRBD2 (5 bases each). The CDR3 is 14 residues long. Looked up from germline, CDR1 is SGHNT and CDR2 is YENEEA.

The V call is TRBV29-1, the J call TRBJ1-1, with D possibly TRBD1 on 5 matching bases. Between the trimmed V and J ends, which lost 4 bases and 6 bases, there was a span of 15 bases. The CDR3 totals 13 residues. The germline V gene encodes CDR1 SQVTM and CDR2 ANQGSEA. The CDR3 region is CSVVRGAGAEAFF. In DNA form, the CDR3 reads TGCAGCGTTGTTCGTGGGGCGGGCGCTGAAGCTTTCTTT.

The chain employs TRBV18 and TRBJ2-1, with D perhaps given as TRBD1 or TRBD2 (6 bases each). Germline CDR1 reads KGHSH; CDR2 reads LQKENI. V was clipped by 6 bases and J by 6 bases, with 15 bases between them. The CDR3 has 14 amino acids. CDR3 protein: CASSSGAATNEQFF. CDR3 in DNA: TGTGCCAGCTCCTCGGGGGCGGCAACCAATGAGCAGTTCTTC.

This clonotype has more than one count but fewer than ten. The chain recombines TRBV5-1 with TRBJ1-2; the D gene is possibly TRBD1 (6 bases). The V end lost 4 bases, the J end lost 2 bases, and 12 bases lay between the germline ends. CDR3 length: 14 residues. CDR1 and CDR2 (germline): SGHRS, YFSETQ. CDR3 coding DNA: TGCGCCAGCAGCCCCGGACAGCTCAACTATGGCTACACCTTC. Its translation: CASSPGQLNYGYTF.

In regard to this clonotype: This could be a read error, since a much larger clone is one nucleotide away. The rearrangement links TRBV12-3 or TRBV12-4 to TRBJ2-7, with 8 bases lining up with TRBD2. The CDR3 sequence is 12 residues long. As DNA, the CDR3 is TGTGCCAGCAGTAGCGGGAGTTACGGGCAGTACTTC. Protein: CASSSGSYGQYF.

Notes on this clonotype: This may stem from a read error, because a much larger clone lies one nucleotide away. The chain links TRBV20-1 to TRBJ2-3; D perhaps matches TRBD2 (6 bases). V was clipped by 3 bases and J by 5 bases, with 21 bases between them. The CDR3 extends over 16 amino acids. Germline assignment: CDR1 DFQATT and CDR2 SNEGSKA (reference sequence). CDR3 coding DNA: TGCAGTGCTAGCGATGGAGCGGGCCTCAGGGAAGATACGCAGTATTTT. This encodes CSASDGAGLREDTQYF.

The chain has TRBV5-6 and TRBJ2-7, with TRBD2 matching 10 bases. The germline V gene has CDR1 SGHDT and CDR2 YYEEEE. The V gene end was trimmed by 7 bases and the J gene end by 7 bases; junction bases not matched to a gene: 5. The CDR3 spans 12 residues. As DNA, the CDR3 is TGTGCCAGCTGCGTACTAGCGGGGGAGCAGTACGTC. Translated, it gives CASCVLAGEQYV.

The rearrangement uses TRBV11-2 and TRBJ2-1; D gene uncertain. This CDR3 spans 13 amino acids. V shed 7 bases and J shed 12 bases, with 19 bases lying between them. Germline lookup yields CDR1 SGHAT and CDR2 FQNNGV. The CDR3 here is CASTPGRWVGQFF. The CDR3 DNA sequence: TGTGCCAGCACCCCAGGACGGTGGGTTGGGCAGTTCTTC. The full variable domain, its missing parts supplied by reference TRBV11-2 and TRBJ2-1, is EAGVAQSPRYKIIEKRQSVAFWCNPISGHATLYWYQQILGQGPKLLIQFQNNGVVDDSQLPKDRFSAERLKGVDSTLKIQPAKLEDSAVYLCASTPGRWVGQFFGPGTRLTVL.

This clonotype was seen ten or more times. The rearrangement joins TRBV11-3 to TRBJ2-2; D ambiguous. V gave up 5 bases and J gave up 7 bases, with 14 bases separating them. The CDR3 totals 14 residues. Looked up from germline, CDR1 is SGHNT and CDR2 is YENEEA. The CDR3 is CASSVGLYSGELFF. The CDR3 bases are TGTGCCAGCAGCGTAGGTCTATATAGCGGGGAGCTGTTTTTT.

Concerning this clonotype itself: At one end the junction does not follow the germline gene, possibly because of a read error. The chain couples TRBV6-5 to TRBJ1-6; D ambiguous. The CDR3 totals 16 residues. The germline CDR1 and CDR2 sequences are MNHEY and SVGAGI. CDR3 DNA sequence: TGTGCCAGCACCTCTTCTCAGAGCTCCTATAATTCACTCCTCCACTTT. Protein: CASTSSQSSYNSLLHF.

Turning to this clonotype: Mismatch with germline at one junction end may stem from a read error. V usage is TRBV11-2 and J usage is TRBJ2-7, with D possibly matching TRBD2 (6 bases). The CDR3 consists of 14 residues. Germline V gene lookup returns CDR1 SGHAT and CDR2 FQNNGV. The CDR3 DNA reads as TGTGCCAACAGCTATACTAACGGGAGTGGTGAGCAGTACTTC. Protein sequence: CANSYTNGSGEQYF.

This clonotype was found once. No conserved phenylalanine or tryptophan is present at the end of the CDR3, so a read error is the likely explanation. Here the CDR3 DNA reads TGTGCCAGCAGCTTAGGCCCGGGCGGAGATACGCAGTATTAT. As protein: CASSLGPGGDTQYY. The chain uses TRBV11-2 and TRBJ2-3; D unresolved. Trimming took off 1 base at V and 5 bases at J, with 10 bases between the two ends. Looked up from germline, CDR1 is SGHAT and CDR2 is FQNNGV. The CDR3 contains 14 residues.

Turning to this clonotype: A much more abundant neighbour one base away suggests this may be a read error. The V gene is TRBV10-2, the J gene TRBJ1-2; D uncertain. The CDR3 loop spans 15 amino acids. Germline values: CDR1 WSHSY, CDR2 SAAADI. The CDR3 here is CASSDSRRTNYGHTF. CDR3 nucleotide sequence: TGCGCCAGCAGTGATTCTCGGCGGACTAACTATGGCCACACCTTC.

As to this clonotype: The junction departs from germline at one end; a sequencing error may be responsible. This chain connects TRBV12-3 or TRBV12-4 to TRBJ2-5; either TRBD1 or TRBD2 may fit D (5 bases each). The CDR3 is 14 amino acids. CDR3: CSSSPRGVGETQYF. In DNA, the CDR3 is TGTTCCAGCAGCCCGAGGGGAGTAGGAGAGACCCAGTACTTC.

Only a few counts were recorded for this clonotype. This chain uses TRBV29-1 with TRBJ2-7; tentative D call: TRBD1 (5 bases). Germline V lookup: CDR1 SQVTM, CDR2 ANQGSEA. This CDR3 contains 15 residues. The V and J ends lost 6 bases and 3 bases respectively, with 21 bases between them. The CDR3 DNA sequence: TGCAGCGTACACGGCTGGCAGGGCCACAACTACGAGCAGTACGTC. This codes for CSVHGWQGHNYEQYV.

On this clonotype itself: This may stem from a read error, because a much larger clone lies one nucleotide away. Given the absence of the conserved phenylalanine or tryptophan at the CDR3 end, a read error is likely. J is TRBJ2-2 and V is TRBV6-1; D is unresolved. Germline assignment: CDR1 MNHNS and CDR2 SASEGT. Trimming took off 4 bases at V and 6 bases at J, with 33 bases between the two ends. This CDR3 has 21 residues. The CDR3: CASSAYSGWVLRKNLPGELFS. CDR3 sequence (DNA): TGTGCCAGCAGTGCGTACTCAGGATGGGTATTGAGAAAAAACCTACCCGGGGAGCTGTTTTCT.